Following are 10 T cell receptor beta chains from one sample sequenced in a study of blood T cell repertoires in COVID-19. Assay: immunoSEQ multiplex PCR; the TCRdb copy retains only in-frame clones and omits some. The sample carries 280,000 or so clones, 88% recorded once. The sample was peripheral blood. These receptors originate from a woman aged 25-40 years who had recovered from COVID-19.

The chain employs TRBV2 and TRBJ1-6, with 7 nucleotides matching TRBD1. The germline V gene has CDR1 SNHLY and CDR2 FYNNEI. Trimming took 5 bases from V and 9 from J; bases not matched to a gene: 13. The CDR3 has 16 amino acids. The CDR3 bases are TGTGCCAGCAGTATGCAGGGGGGAGGCAGTGGTTCACCCCTCCACTTT. It translates to CASSMQGGGSGSPLHF.

The J gene is TRBJ1-6, the V gene TRBV7-8; TRBD1 matches at 11 bases. V shed 5 bases, J shed 9 bases, and the junction held 6 bases outside the gene matches. Germline loops: CDR1 SGHVS, CDR2 FQNEAQ. The CDR3 totals 15 residues. CDR3 nucleotide sequence: TGTGCCAGCAGCGAAGGACAGGGGGCGGTTTCACCCCTCCACTTT. It translates to CASSEGQGAVSPLHF.

The V and J genes are TRBV3-1 (or the pseudogene TRBV3-2) and TRBJ2-1; 8 nucleotides align to TRBD2. V lost 4 bases to trimming and J lost 7 bases; unmatched junction nucleotides: 15. Per germline, CDR1 LGHDT and CDR2 YNNKEL (reference sequence). CDR3 size: 17 residues. The CDR3 sequence: CASSPLTGLAVTNEQFF. For the CDR3, the DNA is TGTGCCAGCAGCCCCCTTACAGGACTAGCAGTTACGAATGAGCAGTTCTTC.

The rearrangement uses TRBV12-3 or TRBV12-4 and TRBJ1-3; D is uncertain. V gave up 5 bases and J gave up 4 bases, with 3 bases separating them. The CDR3 has 11 residues. CDR3: CASSQGNTIYF. The CDR3 DNA reads as TGTGCCAGCAGTCAGGGAAACACCATATATTTT.

The chain recombines TRBV27 with TRBJ2-3; D unresolved. CDR1 is MNHEY, CDR2 SMNVEV, per germline (reference sequence). The CDR3 spans 14 residues. Trimming took off 4 bases at V and 0 bases at J, with 8 bases between the two ends. The CDR3 loop is CASSSLPSTDTQYF. The CDR3 DNA sequence: TGTGCCAGCAGTTCTCTCCCTAGCACAGATACGCAGTATTTT.

The V call is TRBV2, the J call TRBJ1-2, with D possibly being TRBD1 (5 bases). Per germline, CDR1 SNHLY and CDR2 FYNNEI. V was clipped by 6 bases and J by 6 bases, with 14 bases between them. The CDR3 is 13 amino acids. CDR3 loop: CASRRDWQNGYTF. CDR3 sequence (DNA): TGTGCCAGCAGACGGGACTGGCAGAATGGCTACACCTTC.

J is TRBJ1-1 and V is TRBV27; the match to TRBD1 covers 8 bases. Germline V gives CDR1 MNHEY, CDR2 SMNVEV (reference sequence). The CDR3 consists of 14 residues. V lost 3 bases to trimming and J lost 0 bases; unmatched junction nucleotides: 0. The CDR3 bases are TGTGCCAGCAGTTTGACAGGGGTGAACACTGAAGCTTTCTTT. Amino acid sequence: CASSLTGVNTEAFF.

The chain recombines TRBV5-1 with TRBJ1-2; a possible D gene is TRBD1 (5 bases). From germline, CDR1 is SGHRS and CDR2 YFSETQ. Trimming stripped 3 bases from V and 7 bases from J, with 10 bases between. The CDR3 is made up of 12 amino acids. The CDR3 sequence is CASSSTAGGYTF. In DNA form, the CDR3 reads TGCGCCAGCAGCTCGACAGCGGGTGGCTACACCTTC.

The V and J genes are TRBV6-5 and TRBJ1-4; 9 nucleotides agree with TRBD1. There are 14 residues in the CDR3. The germline V gene has CDR1 MNHEY and CDR2 SVGAGI. The trim removed 6 bases at V and 6 bases at J, leaving 5 bases unmatched. CDR3 DNA: TGTGCCAGCAGCTGGGACAGGGCTGATGAAAAACTGTTTTTT. Amino acid sequence: CASSWDRADEKLFF.

The rearrangement links TRBV10-3 to TRBJ2-1; D remains unclear. The germline CDR1 and CDR2 sequences are ENHRY and SYGVKD. The ends were cut back, 3 bases at V and 12 bases at J, with 15 bases in the middle. This CDR3 is built from 13 residues. CDR3 DNA: TGTGCCATCAGTGACGCTCCCCTATCGGGGCAGTTCTTC. Protein: CAISDAPLSGQFF.